The source of this T cell receptor beta chain is a study of beta chain features in type 1 diabetes. Study summary: Investigators examined 107,917,701 sorted cells across all samples.

This CDR3 has 13 amino acids. Trimming removed 5 bases from V and 1 base from J, with 8 bases in between. Germline V gene data show CDR1 as SGHTA and CDR2 as FQGTGA. Study results and limitations: The analysis here could not establish whether HLA type shapes TCRB rearrangement. Across patients, naive, central memory and Treg TCRB repertoires exhibited apparently greater similarity than was observed across healthy donors. Moderate yet significant TCRB CDR3 shortening was seen in Type 1 diabetes patients in all four CD4+ subsets. VDJ junctions from type 1 diabetes patients carried fewer insertions and larger deletions.

This clone has only a few counts. As yet, its antigen is unknown. Since all of the isolated RNA was reverse transcribed, expressed TCRB transcripts were what got sequenced. The protocol was immunoSEQ multiplex PCR, while the TCRdb copy is restricted to in-frame clones and leaves out a portion. Altogether a few hundred thousand clones are present, approximately 24% being singletons, with the ten largest covering over 0.01%. The TCR sequence derives from a woman aged 25-40 years with type 1 diabetes. Source material: naive CD4+ T cells from blood. This rearrangement joins TRBV7-3 to TRBJ1-1; D is ambiguous. The chain's CDR3 is CASSANSNTEAFF. In DNA form, the CDR3 reads TGTGCCAGCAGCGCCAACTCGAACACTGAAGCTTTCTTT.